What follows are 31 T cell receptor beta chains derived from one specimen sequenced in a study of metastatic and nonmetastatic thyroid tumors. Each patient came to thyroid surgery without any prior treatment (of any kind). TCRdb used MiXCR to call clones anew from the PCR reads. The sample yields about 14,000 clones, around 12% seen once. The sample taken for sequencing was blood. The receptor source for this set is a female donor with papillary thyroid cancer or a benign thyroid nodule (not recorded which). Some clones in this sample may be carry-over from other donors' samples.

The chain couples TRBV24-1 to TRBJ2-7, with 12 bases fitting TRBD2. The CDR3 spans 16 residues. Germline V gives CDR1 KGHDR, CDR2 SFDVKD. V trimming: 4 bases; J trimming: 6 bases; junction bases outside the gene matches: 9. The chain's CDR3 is CATSDPASGRAAEQYF. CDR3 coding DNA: TGTGCCACCAGTGACCCAGCTAGCGGGAGGGCCGCCGAGCAGTACTTC.

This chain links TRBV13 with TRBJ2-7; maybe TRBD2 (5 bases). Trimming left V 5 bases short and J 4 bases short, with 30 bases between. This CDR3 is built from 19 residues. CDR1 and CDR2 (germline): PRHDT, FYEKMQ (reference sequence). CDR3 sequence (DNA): TGTGCCAGCAGCCCCCGGCAGGCCCGAGCTGAGGCTCGAGGGTACGAGCAGTACTTC. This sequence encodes CASSPRQARAEARGYEQYF.

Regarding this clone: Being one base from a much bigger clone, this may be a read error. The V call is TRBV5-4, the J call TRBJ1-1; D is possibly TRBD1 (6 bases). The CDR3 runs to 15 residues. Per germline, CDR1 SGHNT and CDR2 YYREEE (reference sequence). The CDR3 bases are TGTGCCATCAGCTTCCAGGGGCGGATGAACACTGAAGCTTTCTTT. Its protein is CAISFQGRMNTEAFF.

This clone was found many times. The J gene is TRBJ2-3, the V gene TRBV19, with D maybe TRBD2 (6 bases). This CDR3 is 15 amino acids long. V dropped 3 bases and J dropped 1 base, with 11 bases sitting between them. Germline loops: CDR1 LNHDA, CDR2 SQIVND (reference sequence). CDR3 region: CASSIGLHRTDTQYF. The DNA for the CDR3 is TGTGCCAGTAGTATTGGACTACATCGCACAGATACGCAGTATTTT.

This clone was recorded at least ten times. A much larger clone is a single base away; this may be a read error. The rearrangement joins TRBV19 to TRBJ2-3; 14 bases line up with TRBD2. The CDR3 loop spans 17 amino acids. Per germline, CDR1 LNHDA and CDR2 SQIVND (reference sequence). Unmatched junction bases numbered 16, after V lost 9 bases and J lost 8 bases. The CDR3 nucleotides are TGTGCCAGCAAGAAGACTAGCGGGAGGGCCGGGGGAGGTACGCAGTATTTT. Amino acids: CASKKTSGRAGGGTQYF.

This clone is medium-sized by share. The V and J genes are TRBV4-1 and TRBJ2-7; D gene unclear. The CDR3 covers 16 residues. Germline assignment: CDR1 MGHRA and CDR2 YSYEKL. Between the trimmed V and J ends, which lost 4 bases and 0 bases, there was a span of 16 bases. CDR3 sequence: CASSPSLERHSYEQYF. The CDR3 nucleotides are TGCGCCAGCAGCCCATCCTTGGAAAGACACTCCTACGAGCAGTACTTC.

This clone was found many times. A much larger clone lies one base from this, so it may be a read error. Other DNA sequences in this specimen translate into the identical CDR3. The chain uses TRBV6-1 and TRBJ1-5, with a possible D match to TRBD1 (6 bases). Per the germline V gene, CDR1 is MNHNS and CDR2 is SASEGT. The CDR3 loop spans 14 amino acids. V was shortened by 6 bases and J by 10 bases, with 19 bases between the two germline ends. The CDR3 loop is CASSGETGINPQHF. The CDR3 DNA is TGTGCCAGCAGCGGGGAGACAGGAATCAATCCCCAGCATTTT.

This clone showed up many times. CDR3 in amino acids: CASSFRENTEAFF. Written as DNA, the CDR3 is TGTGCCAGCAGTTTCAGGGAGAACACTGAAGCTTTCTTT. The gene calls are TRBV6-2 or TRBV6-3 and TRBJ1-1, with D possibly matching TRBD1 (5 bases). Germline V gene sequence: CDR1 MNHEY, CDR2 SVGEGT. The CDR3 loop spans 13 amino acids. Trimming shortened V by 4 bases and J by 1 base, and 7 bases separated the two germline ends.

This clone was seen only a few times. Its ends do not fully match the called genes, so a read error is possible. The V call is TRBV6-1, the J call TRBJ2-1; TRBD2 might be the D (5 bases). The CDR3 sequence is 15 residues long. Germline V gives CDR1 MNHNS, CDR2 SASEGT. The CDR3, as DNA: TGTGCCACAAGGTGTCGGGGTAGCTCCTACAATGATCAGTTCTTC. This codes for CATRCRGSSYNDQFF.

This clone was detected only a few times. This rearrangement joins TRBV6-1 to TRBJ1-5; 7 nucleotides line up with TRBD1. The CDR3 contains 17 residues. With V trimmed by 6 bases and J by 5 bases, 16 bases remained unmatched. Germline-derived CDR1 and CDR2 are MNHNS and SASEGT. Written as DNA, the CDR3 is TGTGCCAGCAGAATGGGGGTGACAGGGCGTAGGGATCAGCCCCAGCATTTT. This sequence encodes CASRMGVTGRRDQPQHF.

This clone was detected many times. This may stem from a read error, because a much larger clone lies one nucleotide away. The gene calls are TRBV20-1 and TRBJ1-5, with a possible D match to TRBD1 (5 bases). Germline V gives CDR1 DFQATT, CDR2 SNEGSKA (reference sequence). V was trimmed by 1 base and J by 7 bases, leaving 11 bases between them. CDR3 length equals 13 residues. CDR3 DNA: TGCAGTGCTAGAGGGGCGGGGGAACAGCCCCAGCATTTT. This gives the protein CSARGAGEQPQHF.

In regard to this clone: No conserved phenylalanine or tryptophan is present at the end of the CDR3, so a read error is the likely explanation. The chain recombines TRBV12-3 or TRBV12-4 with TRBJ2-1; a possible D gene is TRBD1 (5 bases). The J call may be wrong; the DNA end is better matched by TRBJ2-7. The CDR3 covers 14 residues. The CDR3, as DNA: TGTGCCAGCAGTTCTCTGCTTGGGGCTCTCGAGCAGTACTTG. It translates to CASSSLLGALEQYL.

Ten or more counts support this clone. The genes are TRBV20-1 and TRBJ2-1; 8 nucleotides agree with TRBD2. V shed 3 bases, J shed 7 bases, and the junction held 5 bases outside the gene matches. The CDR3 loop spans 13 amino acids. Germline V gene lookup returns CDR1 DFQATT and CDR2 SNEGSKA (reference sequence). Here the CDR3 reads CSASFLAGNEQFF. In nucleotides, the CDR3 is TGCAGTGCTAGTTTCCTAGCGGGTAATGAGCAGTTCTTC.

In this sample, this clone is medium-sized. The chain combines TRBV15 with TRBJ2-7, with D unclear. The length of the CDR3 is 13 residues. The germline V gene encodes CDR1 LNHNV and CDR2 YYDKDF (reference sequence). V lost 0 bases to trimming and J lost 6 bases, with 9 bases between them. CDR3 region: CATSRDQVLEQYF. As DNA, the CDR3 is TGTGCCACCAGCAGAGATCAGGTCCTCGAGCAGTACTTC.

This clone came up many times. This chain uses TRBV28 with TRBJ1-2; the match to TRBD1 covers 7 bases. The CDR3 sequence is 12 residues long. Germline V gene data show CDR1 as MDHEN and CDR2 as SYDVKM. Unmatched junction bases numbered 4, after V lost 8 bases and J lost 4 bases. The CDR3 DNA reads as TGTGCCAGCCTGGGACAGCTCTATGGCTACACCTTC. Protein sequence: CASLGQLYGYTF.

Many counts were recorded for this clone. The CDR3 spells CASSPAYGGNGYTF. In nucleotides, the CDR3 is TGTGCCAGCTCACCTGCTTACGGGGGAAATGGCTACACCTTC. The chain has TRBV18 and TRBJ1-2; TRBD1 is a possible D gene (5 bases). V dropped 3 bases and J dropped 6 bases, with 14 bases sitting between them. This CDR3 region has 14 residues. Germline V gives CDR1 KGHSH, CDR2 LQKENI.

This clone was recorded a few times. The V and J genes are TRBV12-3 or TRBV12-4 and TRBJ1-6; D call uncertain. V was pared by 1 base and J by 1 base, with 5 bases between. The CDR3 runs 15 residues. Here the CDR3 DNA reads TGTGCCAGCAGTTTAGAACTGTCCTATAATTCACCCCTCCACTTT. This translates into CASSLELSYNSPLHF.

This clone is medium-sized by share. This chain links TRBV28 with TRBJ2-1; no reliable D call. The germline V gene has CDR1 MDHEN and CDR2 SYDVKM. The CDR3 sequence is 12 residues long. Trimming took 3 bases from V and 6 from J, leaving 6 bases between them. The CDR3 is CASSFRSNEQFF. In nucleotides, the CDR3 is TGTGCCAGCAGTTTTAGGTCCAATGAGCAGTTCTTC.

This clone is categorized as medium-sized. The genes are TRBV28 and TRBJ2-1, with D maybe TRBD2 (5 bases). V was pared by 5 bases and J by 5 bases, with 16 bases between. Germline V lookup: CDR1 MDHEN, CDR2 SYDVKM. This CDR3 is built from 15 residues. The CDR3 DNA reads TGTGCCAGCAGTGCCCCCTTTGTCGGGAACAATGAGCAGTTCTTC. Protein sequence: CASSAPFVGNNEQFF. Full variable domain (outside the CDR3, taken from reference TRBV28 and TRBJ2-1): DVKVTQSSRYLVKRTGEKVFLECVQDMDHENMFWYRQDPGLGLRLIYFSYDVKMKEKGDIPEGYSVSREKKERFSLILESASTNQTSMYLCASSAPFVGNNEQFFGPGTRLTVL.

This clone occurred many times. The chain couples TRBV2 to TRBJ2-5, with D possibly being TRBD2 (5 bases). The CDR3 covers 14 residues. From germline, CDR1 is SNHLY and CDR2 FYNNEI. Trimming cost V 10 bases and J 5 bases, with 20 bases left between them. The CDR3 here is CAKEGRLDLETQYF. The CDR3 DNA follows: TGTGCCAAAGAAGGACGCCTGGACTTGGAGACCCAGTACTTC.

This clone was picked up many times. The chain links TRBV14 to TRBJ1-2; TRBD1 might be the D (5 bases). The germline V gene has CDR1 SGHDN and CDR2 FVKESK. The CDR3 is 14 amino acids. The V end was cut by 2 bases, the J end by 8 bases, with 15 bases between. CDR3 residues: CASSQNIRVKGYTF. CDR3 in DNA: TGTGCCAGCAGCCAAAATATCAGGGTGAAGGGCTACACCTTC.

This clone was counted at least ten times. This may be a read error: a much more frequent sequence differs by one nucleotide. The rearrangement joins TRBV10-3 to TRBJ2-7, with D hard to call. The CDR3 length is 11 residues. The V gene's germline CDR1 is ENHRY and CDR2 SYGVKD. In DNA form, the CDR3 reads TGTGCCATCAGTGAGAACTACGAGCGGTACTTC. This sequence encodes CAISENYERYF.

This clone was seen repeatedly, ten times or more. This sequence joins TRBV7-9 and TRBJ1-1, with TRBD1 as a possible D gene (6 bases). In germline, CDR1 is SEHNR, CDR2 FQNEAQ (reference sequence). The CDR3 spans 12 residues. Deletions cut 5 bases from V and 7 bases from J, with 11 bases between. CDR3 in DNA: TGTGCCAGCAGCAACAGGGTCGGTGAAGCTTTCTTT. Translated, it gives CASSNRVGEAFF.

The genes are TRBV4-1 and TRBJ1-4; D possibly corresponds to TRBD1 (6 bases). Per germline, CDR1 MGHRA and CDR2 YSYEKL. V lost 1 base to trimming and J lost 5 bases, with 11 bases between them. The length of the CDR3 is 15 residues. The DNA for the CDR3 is TGCGCCAGCAGCCAAGTCCGGCAGGGGAATGAAAAACTGTTTTTT. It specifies CASSQVRQGNEKLFF.

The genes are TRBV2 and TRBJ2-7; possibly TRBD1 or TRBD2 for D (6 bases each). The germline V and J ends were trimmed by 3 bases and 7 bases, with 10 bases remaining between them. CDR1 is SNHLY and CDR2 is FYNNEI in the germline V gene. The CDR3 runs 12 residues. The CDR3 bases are TGTGCCAGCAGTGACCGGGGGCATGAGCAGTACTTC. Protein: CASSDRGHEQYF.

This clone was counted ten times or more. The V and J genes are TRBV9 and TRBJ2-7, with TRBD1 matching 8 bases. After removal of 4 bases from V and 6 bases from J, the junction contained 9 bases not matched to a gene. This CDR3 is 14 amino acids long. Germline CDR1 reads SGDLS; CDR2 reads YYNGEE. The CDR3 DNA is TGTGCCAGCAGCCCTCAGGGGGCGCGCAGCGAGCAGTACTTC. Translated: CASSPQGARSEQYF.

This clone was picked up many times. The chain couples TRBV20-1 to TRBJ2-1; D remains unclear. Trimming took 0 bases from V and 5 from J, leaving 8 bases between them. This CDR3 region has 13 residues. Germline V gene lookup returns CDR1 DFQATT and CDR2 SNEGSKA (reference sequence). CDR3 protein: CSARDLGDNEQFF. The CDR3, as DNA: TGCAGTGCTAGAGACCTGGGCGACAATGAGCAGTTCTTC.

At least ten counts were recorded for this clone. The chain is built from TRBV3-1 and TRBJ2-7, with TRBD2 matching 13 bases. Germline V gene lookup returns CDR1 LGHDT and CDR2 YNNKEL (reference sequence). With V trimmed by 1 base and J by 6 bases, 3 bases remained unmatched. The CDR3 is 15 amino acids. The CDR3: CASSQVLAGGTEQYF. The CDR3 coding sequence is TGTGCCAGCAGCCAAGTACTAGCGGGAGGGACCGAGCAGTACTTC.

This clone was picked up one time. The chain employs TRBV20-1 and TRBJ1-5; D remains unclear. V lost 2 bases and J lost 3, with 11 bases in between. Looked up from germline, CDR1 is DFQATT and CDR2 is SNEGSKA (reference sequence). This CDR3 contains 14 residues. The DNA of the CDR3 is TGCAGTGCTAGAAAGTCGAGCGACAATCAGCCCCAGCATTTT. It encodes CSARKSSDNQPQHF.

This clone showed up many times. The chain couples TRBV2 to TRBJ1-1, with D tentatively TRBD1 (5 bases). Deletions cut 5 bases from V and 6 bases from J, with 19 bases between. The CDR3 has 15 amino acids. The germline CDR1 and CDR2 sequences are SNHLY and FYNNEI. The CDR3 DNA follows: TGTGCCAGCAGTCTGGGACGTCTCCGGGAATCTGAAGCTTTCTTT. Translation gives CASSLGRLRESEAFF.

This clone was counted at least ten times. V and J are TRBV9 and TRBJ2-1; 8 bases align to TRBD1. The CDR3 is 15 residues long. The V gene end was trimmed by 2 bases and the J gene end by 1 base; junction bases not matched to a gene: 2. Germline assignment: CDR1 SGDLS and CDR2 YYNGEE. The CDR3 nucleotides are TGTGCCAGCAGCGTCAGACAGGGGTCCTACAATGAGCAGTTCTTC. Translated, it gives CASSVRQGSYNEQFF.